The 4 T cell receptor beta chains given below trace back to one sample, sequenced in a study of cytomegalovirus exposure and HLA in healthy donors. PCR involved 60 Vbeta and 13 Jbeta primers. Here immunoSEQ multiplex PCR was the method, and the copy in TCRdb shows in-frame clones only, minus some. The data hold 90,000 to 120,000 clones, with about 79% observed a single time. The sample consisted of PBMCs. The receptors stem from a man between 50 and 59 years old in good health and CMV-seropositive.

This CDR3 is CASSPLVSTNYGYTF. In DNA, the CDR3 is TGTGCCAGCAGCCCGCTGGTATCTACTAACTATGGCTACACCTTC. This sequence joins TRBV9 and TRBJ1-2; no firm D call. Trimming pared 4 bases from V and 0 bases from J, leaving 13 bases between. The CDR3 runs to 15 residues. Germline V gene data show CDR1 as SGDLS and CDR2 as YYNGEE.

V usage is TRBV13 and J usage is TRBJ2-1; tentatively, D is TRBD1 (6 bases). Trimming pared 5 bases from V and 12 bases from J, leaving 26 bases between. The CDR3 has 16 residues. CDR1 is PRHDT, CDR2 FYEKMQ, per germline (reference sequence). The CDR3 DNA reads TGTGCCAGCAGCCCACAGGGTATGGCGATAACAATGAGGCAGTTCTTC. Translation: CASSPQGMAITMRQFF.

J is TRBJ2-3 and V is TRBV14; D not certain. Germline CDR1 is SGHDN and CDR2 is FVKESK. The CDR3 has 15 amino acids. Trimming pared 5 bases from V and 3 bases from J, leaving 15 bases between. The CDR3 is CASSEGTGWTDTQYF. CDR3 coding DNA: TGTGCCAGCAGCGAAGGAACCGGGTGGACAGATACGCAGTATTTT. Full variable domain (rest looked up from reference TRBV14 and TRBJ2-3): EAGVTQFPSHSVIEKGQTVTLRCDPISGHDNLYWYRRVMGKEIKFLLHFVKESKQDESGMPNNRFLAERTGGTYSTLKVQPAELEDSGVYFCASSEGTGWTDTQYFGPGTRLTVL.

DNA for the CDR3: TGTGCCAGCAGTTCCGGGGGGGCGGGGGAGCAGTACTTC. Protein: CASSSGGAGEQYF. The rearrangement links TRBV28 to TRBJ2-7; TRBD2 matches 8 bases. The CDR3 contains 13 residues. CDR1 and CDR2 from the germline V gene are MDHEN and SYDVKM. The V segment lost 4 bases and the J segment 7 bases; nucleotides outside the gene matches: 6. The variable domain in full, completed from reference TRBV28 and TRBJ2-7, reads DVKVTQSSRYLVKRTGEKVFLECVQDMDHENMFWYRQDPGLGLRLIYFSYDVKMKEKGDIPEGYSVSREKKERFSLILESASTNQTSMYLCASSSGGAGEQYFGPGTRLTVT.